This entry lists 14 T cell receptor beta chains sequenced from one sample in a study of early T cells in non-severe SARS-CoV-2 infection. TCRdb passed the 5' RACE reads through MiXCR, listing each CDR3 protein once. The sample contains about 60,000 distinct CDR3 sequences, roughly a fifth of which appear only once. The source material was whole blood, sampled at baseline. The receptor source for this set is an adult who was a healthcare worker with PCR-confirmed SARS-CoV-2 infection or an uninfected control (not recorded which).

This clonotype was counted once. This sequence joins TRBV3-1 and TRBJ1-1, with D possibly matching TRBD1 (6 bases). CDR1 is LGHDT, CDR2 YNNKEL, per germline (reference sequence). The V gene lost 6 bases and the J gene lost 6 bases, with 17 bases spanning the gap. The CDR3 length is 14 residues. As DNA, the CDR3 is TGTGCCAGCAGAAAAAGAGGGGGAAGAGCTGAAGCTTTCTTT. This gives the protein CASRKRGGRAEAFF.

The chain employs TRBV20-1 and TRBJ2-7; D may be TRBD1 (6 bases). This CDR3 spans 14 amino acids. Trimming left V 0 bases short and J 4 bases short, with 13 bases between. Germline V gene data show CDR1 as DFQATT and CDR2 as SNEGSKA (reference sequence). The CDR3 loop is CSARDPQGGYEQYF. The CDR3 coding sequence is TGCAGTGCTAGAGATCCACAGGGCGGGTACGAGCAGTACTTC.

This clonotype came up a few times. The V gene is TRBV7-3, the J gene TRBJ2-1; the D gene could be TRBD1 or TRBD2 (6 bases each). V lost 5 bases to trimming and J lost 7 bases, with 18 bases between them. The CDR3 covers 15 residues. Germline V CDR1 and CDR2: SGHTA, FQGTGA. The CDR3 loop is CASSPTPRGLNEQFF. CDR3 nucleotide sequence: TGTGCCAGCAGCCCCACGCCTCGGGGGCTAAATGAGCAGTTCTTC. The full variable domain, in which reference TRBV7-3 and TRBJ2-1 provide the parts outside the CDR3, is GAGVSQTPSNKVTEKGKYVELRCDPISGHTALYWYRQSLGQGPEFLIYFQGTGAADDSGLPNDRFFAVRPEGSVSTLKIQRTERGDSAVYLCASSPTPRGLNEQFFGPGTRLTVL.

V usage is TRBV20-1 and J usage is TRBJ2-5; TRBD2 is a possible D gene (6 bases). Trimming removed 6 bases at V and 5 bases at J, with 19 bases between. The CDR3 runs 14 residues. Germline values: CDR1 DFQATT, CDR2 SNEGSKA (reference sequence). The CDR3 DNA reads TGCAGTGCACGCCAACCGGGAGTCCGGGAGACCCAGTACTTC. Its protein product is CSARQPGVRETQYF.

This clonotype was recorded a few times. CDR3 sequence: CASRRYPSGGNPYEQYF. The CDR3 DNA sequence: TGTGCCAGCAGACGATACCCTAGCGGGGGGAATCCCTACGAGCAGTACTTC. This rearrangement joins TRBV6-6 to TRBJ2-7, with 11 bases that match TRBD2. V shed 6 bases, J shed 2 bases, and the junction held 12 bases outside the gene matches. The CDR3 extends over 17 amino acids. Germline CDR1 and CDR2: MNHNY and SVGAGI (reference sequence).

Only one count was recorded for this clonotype. V and J are TRBV5-4 and TRBJ2-3; 7 positions match TRBD2. The CDR3 spans 16 residues. Looked up from germline, CDR1 is SGHNT and CDR2 is YYREEE (reference sequence). The V gene end was trimmed by 2 bases and the J gene end by 2 bases; junction bases not matched to a gene: 8. The CDR3 DNA reads as TGTGCCAGCAGCTTAGGCAGCGGGGCTGTCACAGATACGCAGTATTTT. Translation: CASSLGSGAVTDTQYF.

At least ten counts were recorded for this clonotype. The genes are TRBV25-1 and TRBJ1-1; perhaps TRBD1 as D (5 bases). The CDR3 runs to 13 residues. V was clipped by 6 bases and J by 5 bases, with 13 bases between them. Germline V gene data show CDR1 as MGHDK and CDR2 as SYGVNS. The CDR3 DNA follows: TGTGCCAGCAGAGTAGGGGCATGGACTGAAGCTTTCTTT. As protein: CASRVGAWTEAFF.

The table lists this clonotype with a few counts. The rearrangement links TRBV4-1 to TRBJ2-5; TRBD2 agrees at 7 bases. The V and J ends lost 6 bases and 5 bases, in that order; junction bases with no gene match: 6. The CDR3 extends over 13 amino acids. Germline V gives CDR1 MGHRA, CDR2 YSYEKL. The CDR3 DNA sequence: TGCGCCAGCAGTAGTCGGGGGGACGAGACCCAGTACTTC. It is translated as CASSSRGDETQYF.

V gene TRBV18 combines with J gene TRBJ1-4; 7 bases align to TRBD1. Germline CDR1 and CDR2: KGHSH and LQKENI. The CDR3 sequence is 17 residues long. V lost 2 bases to trimming and J lost 0 bases; unmatched junction nucleotides: 6. In DNA form, the CDR3 reads TGTGCCAGCTCACCAAGGGGGACAGACTCAACTAATGAAAAACTGTTTTTT. Its translation: CASSPRGTDSTNEKLFF.

In its sample, this clonotype was seen many times. The chain links TRBV19 to TRBJ2-3; D is unresolved. The V end lost 4 bases, the J end lost 4 bases, and 3 bases lay between the germline ends. The CDR3 contains 11 residues. CDR1 LNHDA and CDR2 SQIVND come from the germline V gene (reference sequence). CDR3 amino acids: CASSKADTQYF. CDR3 sequence (DNA): TGTGCCAGTAGTAAAGCAGATACGCAGTATTTT.

The chain combines TRBV12-3 or TRBV12-4 with TRBJ1-2; D is perhaps TRBD1 (5 bases). The CDR3 is 14 residues long. The ends were cut back, 5 bases at V and 5 bases at J, with 15 bases in the middle. The CDR3 sequence: CASSPSGTVYGYTF. The CDR3 DNA reads TGTGCCAGCAGTCCTTCCGGGACCGTATATGGCTACACCTTC.

This sequence joins TRBV3-1 and TRBJ2-3; D gene uncertain. V was pared by 0 bases and J by 4 bases, with 11 bases between. In germline, CDR1 is LGHDT, CDR2 YNNKEL (reference sequence). CDR3 size: 15 residues. CDR3 in amino acids: CASSQDWRNADTQYF. CDR3 in DNA: TGTGCCAGCAGCCAAGATTGGCGGAATGCAGATACGCAGTATTTT.

The chain carries TRBV7-9 and TRBJ1-2; 10 nucleotides line up with TRBD1. The junction had 5 bases not matched to a gene; V was cut back by 4 bases and J by 6 bases. Germline V gives CDR1 SEHNR, CDR2 FQNEAQ (reference sequence). The CDR3 totals 14 residues. CDR3: CASSSWDRGNGYTF. In DNA, the CDR3 is TGTGCCAGCAGCTCCTGGGACAGGGGAAATGGCTACACCTTC.

V gene TRBV11-2 combines with J gene TRBJ2-3, with D possibly being TRBD1 (5 bases). CDR3 length: 14 amino acids. V lost 3 bases and J 0 bases, leaving 7 bases between the germline ends. Germline loops: CDR1 SGHAT, CDR2 FQNNGV. The CDR3 here is CASSFGHSTDTQYF. The CDR3 region has the DNA TGTGCCAGCAGCTTCGGACACAGCACAGATACGCAGTATTTT.